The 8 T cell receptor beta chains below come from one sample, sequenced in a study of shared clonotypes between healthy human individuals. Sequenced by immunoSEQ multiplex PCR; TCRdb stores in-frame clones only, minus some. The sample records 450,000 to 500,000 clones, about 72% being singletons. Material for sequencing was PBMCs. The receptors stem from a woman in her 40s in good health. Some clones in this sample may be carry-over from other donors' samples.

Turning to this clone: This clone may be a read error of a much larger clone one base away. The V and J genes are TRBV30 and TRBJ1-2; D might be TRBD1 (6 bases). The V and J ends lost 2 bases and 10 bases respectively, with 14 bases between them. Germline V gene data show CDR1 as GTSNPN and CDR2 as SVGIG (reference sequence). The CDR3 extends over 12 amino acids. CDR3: CAWSQGNRDYTF. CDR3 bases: TGTGCCTGGAGTCAGGGGAACCGTGACTACACCTTC.

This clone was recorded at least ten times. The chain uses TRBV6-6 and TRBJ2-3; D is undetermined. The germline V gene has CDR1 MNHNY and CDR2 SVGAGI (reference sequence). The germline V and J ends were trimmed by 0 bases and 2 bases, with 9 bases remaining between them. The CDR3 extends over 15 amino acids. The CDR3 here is CASSYSGINTDTQYF. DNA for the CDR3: TGTGCCAGCAGTTACTCTGGCATAAACACAGATACGCAGTATTTT.

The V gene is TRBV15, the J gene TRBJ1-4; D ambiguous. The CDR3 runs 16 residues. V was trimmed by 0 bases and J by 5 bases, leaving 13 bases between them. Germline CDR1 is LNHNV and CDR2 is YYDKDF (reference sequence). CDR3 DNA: TGTGCCACCAGCAGAGATTTAGTGATCCAAAATGAAAAACTGTTTTTT. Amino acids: CATSRDLVIQNEKLFF.

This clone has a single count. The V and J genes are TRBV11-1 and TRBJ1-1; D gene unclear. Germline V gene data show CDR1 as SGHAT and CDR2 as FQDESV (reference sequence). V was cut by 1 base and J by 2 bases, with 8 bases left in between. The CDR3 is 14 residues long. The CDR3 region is CASSLGRTNTEAFF. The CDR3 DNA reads TGTGCCAGCAGCTTAGGACGGACCAACACTGAAGCTTTCTTT.

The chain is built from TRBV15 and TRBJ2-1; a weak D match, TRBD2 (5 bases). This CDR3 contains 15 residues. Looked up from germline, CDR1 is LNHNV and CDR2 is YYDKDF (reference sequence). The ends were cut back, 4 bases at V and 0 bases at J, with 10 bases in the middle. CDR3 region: CATSMERNSYNEQFF. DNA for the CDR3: TGTGCCACCAGCATGGAGCGGAACTCCTACAATGAGCAGTTCTTC.

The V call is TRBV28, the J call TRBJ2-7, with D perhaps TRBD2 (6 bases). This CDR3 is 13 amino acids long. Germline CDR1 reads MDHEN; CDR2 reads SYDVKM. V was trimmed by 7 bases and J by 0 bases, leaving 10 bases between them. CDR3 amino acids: CASTEGGSYEQYF. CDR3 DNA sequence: TGTGCCAGCACGGAGGGCGGCTCCTACGAGCAGTACTTC.

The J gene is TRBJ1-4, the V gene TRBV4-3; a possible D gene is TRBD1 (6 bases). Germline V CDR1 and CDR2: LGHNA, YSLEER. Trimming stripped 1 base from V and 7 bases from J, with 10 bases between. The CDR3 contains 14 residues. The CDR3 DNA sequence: TGCGCCAGCAGCCAAGTCCAGGGGATTGAAAAACTGTTTTTT. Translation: CASSQVQGIEKLFF.

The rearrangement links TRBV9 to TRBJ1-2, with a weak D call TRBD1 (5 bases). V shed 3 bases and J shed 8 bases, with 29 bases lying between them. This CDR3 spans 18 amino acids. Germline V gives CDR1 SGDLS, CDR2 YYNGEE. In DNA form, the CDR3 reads TGTGCCAGCAGCGACAGAACCATCGCGGGGCAGCCCCACCACGGCTACACCTTC. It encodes CASSDRTIAGQPHHGYTF.